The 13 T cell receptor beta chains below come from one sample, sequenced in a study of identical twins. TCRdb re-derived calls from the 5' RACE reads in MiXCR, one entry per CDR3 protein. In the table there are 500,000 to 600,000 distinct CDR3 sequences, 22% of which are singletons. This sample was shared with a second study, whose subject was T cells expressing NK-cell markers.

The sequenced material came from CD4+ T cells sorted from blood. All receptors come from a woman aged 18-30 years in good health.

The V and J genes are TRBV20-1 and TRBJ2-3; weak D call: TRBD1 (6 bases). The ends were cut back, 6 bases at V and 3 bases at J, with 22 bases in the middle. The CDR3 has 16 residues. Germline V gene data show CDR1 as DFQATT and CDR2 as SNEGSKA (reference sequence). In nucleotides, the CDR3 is TGCAGTGCCGCCACCGTCGGAGGCCAGGGGACAGATACGCAGTATTTT. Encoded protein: CSAATVGGQGTDTQYF.

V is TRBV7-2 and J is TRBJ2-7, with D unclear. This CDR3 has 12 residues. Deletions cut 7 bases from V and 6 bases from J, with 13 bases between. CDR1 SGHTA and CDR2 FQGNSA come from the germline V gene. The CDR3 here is CASTDPPREQYF. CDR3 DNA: TGTGCCAGCACCGACCCTCCCCGCGAGCAGTACTTC.

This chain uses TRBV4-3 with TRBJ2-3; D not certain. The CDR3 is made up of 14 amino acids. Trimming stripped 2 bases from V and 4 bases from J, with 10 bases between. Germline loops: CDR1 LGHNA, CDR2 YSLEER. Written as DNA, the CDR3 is TGCGCCAGCAGCCAACCTGGGTATTCAGATACGCAGTATTTT. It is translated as CASSQPGYSDTQYF.

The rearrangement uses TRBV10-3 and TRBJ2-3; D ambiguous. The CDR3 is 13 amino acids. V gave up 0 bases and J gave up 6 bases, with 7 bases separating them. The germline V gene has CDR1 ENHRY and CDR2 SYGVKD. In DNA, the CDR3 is TGTGCCATCAGTGAGTCACCTTTCGATACGCAGTATTTT. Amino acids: CAISESPFDTQYF.

CDR3 loop: CALGTPLAGGPGANVLTF. CDR3 nucleotides: TGTGCCCTAGGGACGCCGCTAGCGGGAGGGCCTGGGGCCAACGTCCTGACTTTC. The V gene is TRBV10-3, the J gene TRBJ2-6; 12 bases fit TRBD2. In germline, CDR1 is ENHRY, CDR2 SYGVKD. V lost 11 bases, J lost 2 bases, and 13 bases stayed unmatched. The CDR3 runs 18 residues.

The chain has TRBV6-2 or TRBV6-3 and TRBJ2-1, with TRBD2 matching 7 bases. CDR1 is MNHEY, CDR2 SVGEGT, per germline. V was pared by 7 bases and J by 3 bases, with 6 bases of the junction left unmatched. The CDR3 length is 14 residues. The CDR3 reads CASTWGGGYNEQFF. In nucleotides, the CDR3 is TGTGCCAGCACTTGGGGGGGGGGCTACAATGAGCAGTTCTTC.

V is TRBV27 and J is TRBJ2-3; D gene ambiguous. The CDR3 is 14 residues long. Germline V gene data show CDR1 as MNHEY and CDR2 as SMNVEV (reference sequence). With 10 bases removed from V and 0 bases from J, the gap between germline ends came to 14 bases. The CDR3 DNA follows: TGTGCCACCAGGATACAGCTAAGCACAGATACGCAGTATTTT. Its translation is CATRIQLSTDTQYF.

The CDR3 DNA reads TGTGCCAGCAGCACAACACACACCGGGACCCAGTACTTC. It encodes CASSTTHTGTQYF. The V and J genes are TRBV7-2 and TRBJ2-5; the D is unclear. In germline, CDR1 is SGHTA, CDR2 FQGNSA. This CDR3 spans 13 amino acids. V lost 5 bases and J 7 bases, leaving 14 bases between the germline ends.

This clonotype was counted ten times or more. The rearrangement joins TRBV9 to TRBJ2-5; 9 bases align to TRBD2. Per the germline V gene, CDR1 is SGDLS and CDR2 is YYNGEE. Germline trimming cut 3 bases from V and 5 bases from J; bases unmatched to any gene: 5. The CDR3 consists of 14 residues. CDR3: CASSAGTSWETQYF. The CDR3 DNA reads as TGTGCCAGCAGCGCCGGGACTAGCTGGGAGACCCAGTACTTC.

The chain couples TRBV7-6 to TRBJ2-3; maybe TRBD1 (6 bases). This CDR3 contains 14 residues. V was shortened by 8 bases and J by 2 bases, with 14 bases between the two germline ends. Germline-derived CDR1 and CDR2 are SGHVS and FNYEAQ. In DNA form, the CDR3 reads TGTGCCAGCGTAAAAGGGGGTTCCACAGATACGCAGTATTTT. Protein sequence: CASVKGGSTDTQYF.

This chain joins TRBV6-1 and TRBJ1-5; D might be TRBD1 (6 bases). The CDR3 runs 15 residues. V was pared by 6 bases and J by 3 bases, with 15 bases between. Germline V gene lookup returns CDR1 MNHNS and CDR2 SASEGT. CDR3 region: CASSAGQIANQPQHF. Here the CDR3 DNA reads TGTGCCAGCAGCGCGGGACAAATCGCCAATCAGCCCCAGCATTTT.

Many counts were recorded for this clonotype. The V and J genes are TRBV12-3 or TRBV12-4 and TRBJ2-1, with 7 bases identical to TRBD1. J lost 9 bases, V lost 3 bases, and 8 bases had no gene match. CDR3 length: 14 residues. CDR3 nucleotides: TGTGCCAGCAGTTTGTCGAATTCAGGGGGTGAGCAGTTCTTC. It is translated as CASSLSNSGGEQFF.

The CDR3 is CSARGPGDGETQYF. CDR3 in DNA: TGCAGTGCTAGAGGGCCAGGGGATGGGGAGACCCAGTACTTC. The V gene is TRBV20-1, the J gene TRBJ2-5, with D tentatively TRBD1 (6 bases). V lost 1 base to trimming and J lost 5 bases, with 14 bases between them. In germline, CDR1 is DFQATT, CDR2 SNEGSKA (reference sequence). This CDR3 has 14 amino acids.